Presented here are 22 T cell receptor beta chains from one specimen sequenced in a study of beta chain features in type 1 diabetes. Expressed TCRB transcripts were sequenced, since all the RNA that had been isolated was reverse transcribed. Assay: immunoSEQ multiplex PCR; the TCRdb copy retains only in-frame clones and omits some. The sample contains over 40,000 clones, roughly 50% of which appear only once. Sequenced material: stem cell memory CD4+ T cells from blood. The receptor set was obtained from a woman aged 25-40 years in good health.

This clone was observed a handful of times. This rearrangement joins TRBV28 to TRBJ1-5; TRBD1 agrees at 9 bases. The CDR3 covers 17 residues. The junction had 9 bases not matched to a gene; V was cut back by 3 bases and J by 3 bases. Germline CDR1 MDHEN, CDR2 SYDVKM. CDR3 coding DNA: TGTGCCAGCAGTTTTCGCCGAGGACAGGGGAACAATCAGCCCCAGCATTTT. It codes for CASSFRRGQGNNQPQHF. The full variable domain, rest sourced from reference TRBV28 and TRBJ1-5, is DVKVTQSSRYLVKRTGEKVFLECVQDMDHENMFWYRQDPGLGLRLIYFSYDVKMKEKGDIPEGYSVSREKKERFSLILESASTNQTSMYLCASSFRRGQGNNQPQHFGDGTRLSIL.

The table lists this clone with a few counts. The rearrangement joins TRBV19 to TRBJ2-1; 11 nucleotides line up with TRBD2. There are 16 residues in the CDR3. The V gene's germline CDR1 is LNHDA and CDR2 SQIVND (reference sequence). V lost 4 bases, J lost 3 bases, and 5 bases stayed unmatched. The CDR3 here is CASSTTSGSIYNEQFF. The CDR3 DNA sequence: TGTGCCAGTAGTACCACTAGCGGGAGTATCTACAATGAGCAGTTCTTC. Filled out from reference TRBV19 and TRBJ2-1, the complete variable domain reads DGGITQSPKYLFRKEGQNVTLSCEQNLNHDAMYWYRQDPGQGLRLIYYSQIVNDFQKGDIAEGYSVSREKKESFPLTVTSAQKNPTAFYLCASSTTSGSIYNEQFFGPGTRLTVL.

V usage is TRBV4-2 and J usage is TRBJ2-3; D gene unclear. Germline V gives CDR1 LGHNA, CDR2 YNFKEQ. The CDR3 is 13 residues long. Trimming took 1 base from V and 8 from J, leaving 10 bases between them. CDR3 region: CASSQAGVGTQYF. DNA for the CDR3: TGTGCCAGCAGCCAAGCAGGCGTGGGTACGCAGTATTTT.

A few counts support this clone. The chain has TRBV19 and TRBJ2-7; a weak D match, TRBD1 (6 bases). This CDR3 contains 15 residues. The ends were cut back, 3 bases at V and 1 base at J, with 13 bases in the middle. From germline, CDR1 is LNHDA and CDR2 SQIVND (reference sequence). The CDR3 reads CASSMEQGRSYEQYF. In DNA form, the CDR3 reads TGTGCCAGTAGTATGGAACAGGGTCGGTCCTACGAGCAGTACTTC.

This chain links TRBV19 with TRBJ2-2; 13 bases are shared with TRBD2. Losses at the gene ends were 6 bases for V and 1 base for J; bases not matched to a gene: 5. There are 17 residues in the CDR3. The germline V gene encodes CDR1 LNHDA and CDR2 SQIVND (reference sequence). Here the CDR3 reads CASRRTSGSVNTGELFF. The CDR3 DNA reads TGTGCCAGTAGAAGGACTAGCGGGAGCGTGAACACCGGGGAGCTGTTTTTT.

The CDR3 nucleotides are TGCGCCAGTTGGACGGGGGAGACCCAGTACTTC. It encodes CASWTGETQYF. The V gene is TRBV5-1, the J gene TRBJ2-5, with TRBD2 as a possible D gene (5 bases). Germline assignment: CDR1 SGHRS and CDR2 YFSETQ. The V end was cut by 8 bases, the J end by 5 bases, with 10 bases between. The CDR3 runs to 11 residues.

The V gene is TRBV27, the J gene TRBJ1-2; 7 bases agree with TRBD1. Germline trimming cut 1 base from V and 4 bases from J; bases unmatched to any gene: 6. The CDR3 runs 15 residues. CDR1 MNHEY and CDR2 SMNVEV come from the germline V gene (reference sequence). Here the CDR3 DNA reads TGTGCCAGCAGTTTATACGGGACAGCCACCTATGGCTACACCTTC. Translating it yields CASSLYGTATYGYTF.

This clone was observed a single time. J is TRBJ1-2 and V is TRBV7-2; 7 bases fit TRBD1. This CDR3 has 15 amino acids. Germline values: CDR1 SGHTA, CDR2 FQGNSA. Trimming removed 1 base from V and 2 bases from J; junction bases left unmatched: 4. CDR3 residues: CASSLDLQGNYGYTF. Here the CDR3 DNA reads TGTGCCAGCAGCTTAGACTTACAGGGGAACTATGGCTACACCTTC. The full variable domain, completed using reference TRBV7-2 and TRBJ1-2, is GAGVSQSPSNKVTEKGKDVELRCDPISGHTALYWYRQSLGQGLEFLIYFQGNSAPDKSGLPSDRFSAERTGGSVSTLTIQRTQQEDSAVYLCASSLDLQGNYGYTFGSGTRLTVV.

The rearrangement joins TRBV28 to TRBJ1-2, with 8 bases fitting TRBD1. Germline CDR1 and CDR2: MDHEN and SYDVKM. The CDR3 has 13 amino acids. The ends lost 5 bases at V and 7 bases at J; junction bases unmatched: 6. CDR3 nucleotide sequence: TGTGCCAGCAGTCTCGGGACAGGCCTTGGCTACACCTTC. Its translation: CASSLGTGLGYTF.

V is TRBV7-8 and J is TRBJ1-1; D is possibly TRBD1 (6 bases). Germline lookup yields CDR1 SGHVS and CDR2 FQNEAQ. This CDR3 contains 13 residues. Trimming left V 4 bases short and J 4 bases short, with 10 bases between. The CDR3 spells CASSWARGTEAFF. Here the CDR3 DNA reads TGTGCCAGCAGCTGGGCCAGGGGCACTGAAGCTTTCTTT.

The chain links TRBV5-1 to TRBJ2-1; TRBD1 matches at 9 bases. Trimming cost V 2 bases and J 0 bases; bases outside gene matches: 3. This CDR3 spans 16 amino acids. Germline CDR1 is SGHRS and CDR2 is YFSETQ. CDR3 in DNA: TGCGCCAGCAGCTTACCGGGACAGGGCTCCTACAATGAGCAGTTCTTC. Protein product: CASSLPGQGSYNEQFF. Full variable domain (rest looked up from reference TRBV5-1 and TRBJ2-1): KAGVTQTPRYLIKTRGQQVTLSCSPISGHRSVSWYQQTPGQGLQFLFEYFSETQRNKGNFPGRFSGRQFSNSRSEMNVSTLELGDSALYLCASSLPGQGSYNEQFFGPGTRLTVL.

V usage is TRBV12-2 and J usage is TRBJ2-3; TRBD2 was called by the table and not checked on the DNA. TRBV12-2 counts as a pseudogene. This CDR3 is 16 amino acids long. This chain's CDR3 is CASRSYLAGGRDTQYF. The CDR3 DNA sequence: TGTGCAAGTCGGTCCTACCTGGCGGGAGGGCGGGATACGCAGTATTTT.

The chain joins TRBV18 to TRBJ2-7, with 7 bases aligning to TRBD1. This CDR3 spans 18 amino acids. Germline lookup yields CDR1 KGHSH and CDR2 LQKENI. V was clipped by 3 bases and J by 0 bases; unmatched bases: 14. For the CDR3, the DNA is TGTGCCAGCTCACCCCTTAACAGGGGCCGCAGGGTCTCCTACGAGCAGTACTTC. Amino acid sequence: CASSPLNRGRRVSYEQYF.

This clone has only a few counts. J is TRBJ2-5 and V is TRBV5-1; D gene unclear. Trimming cost V 4 bases and J 2 bases, with 6 bases left between them. The CDR3 covers 12 residues. Germline values: CDR1 SGHRS, CDR2 YFSETQ. The CDR3 loop reads CASSIQQETQYF. Here the CDR3 DNA reads TGCGCCAGCAGCATTCAGCAAGAGACCCAGTACTTC. Complete variable domain (other parts from reference TRBV5-1 and TRBJ2-5): KAGVTQTPRYLIKTRGQQVTLSCSPISGHRSVSWYQQTPGQGLQFLFEYFSETQRNKGNFPGRFSGRQFSNSRSEMNVSTLELGDSALYLCASSIQQETQYFGPGTRLLVL.

The chain employs TRBV7-2 and TRBJ1-3, with a possible D match to TRBD1 (5 bases). V was clipped by 5 bases and J by 4 bases, with 12 bases between them. The CDR3 sequence is 14 residues long. Germline V lookup: CDR1 SGHTA, CDR2 FQGNSA. CDR3: CASSTGDRGNTIYF. Here the CDR3 DNA reads TGTGCCAGCAGCACGGGGGACCGAGGAAACACCATATATTTT.

The chain employs TRBV7-9 and TRBJ1-5; no reliable D call. The germline V gene encodes CDR1 SEHNR and CDR2 FQNEAQ (reference sequence). Trimming shortened V by 6 bases and J by 0 bases, and 6 bases separated the two germline ends. This CDR3 comprises 13 residues. The CDR3, as DNA: TGTGCCAGCAGAGCTTCTAGCAATCAGCCCCAGCATTTT. This codes for CASRASSNQPQHF.

The CDR3: CASPCGKLADTGELFF. CDR3 bases: TGTGCCAGCCCCTGCGGGAAGCTAGCGGACACCGGGGAGCTGTTTTTT. The chain carries TRBV28 and TRBJ2-2; 7 bases align to TRBD2. Germline CDR1 MDHEN, CDR2 SYDVKM. The junction had 12 bases not matched to a gene; V was cut back by 8 bases and J by 3 bases. The CDR3 spans 16 residues. The full variable domain, with the rest looked up from reference TRBV28 and TRBJ2-2, is DVKVTQSSRYLVKRTGEKVFLECVQDMDHENMFWYRQDPGLGLRLIYFSYDVKMKEKGDIPEGYSVSREKKERFSLILESASTNQTSMYLCASPCGKLADTGELFFGEGSRLTVL.

The gene calls are TRBV6-6 and TRBJ2-3; D not certain. This CDR3 contains 11 residues. The germline CDR1 and CDR2 sequences are MNHNY and SVGAGI (reference sequence). V was shortened by 7 bases and J by 4 bases, with 6 bases between the two germline ends. The CDR3 DNA reads as TGTGCCAGCACTTTTCCAGATACGCAGTATTTT. It translates to CASTFPDTQYF.

The CDR3 loop reads CASSVGGIQETQYF. DNA of the CDR3: TGTGCCAGCAGCGTTGGAGGCATACAAGAGACCCAGTACTTC. The chain has TRBV9 and TRBJ2-5; a possible D gene is TRBD2 (5 bases). Germline V lookup: CDR1 SGDLS, CDR2 YYNGEE. Trimming took 2 bases from V and 2 from J, leaving 10 bases between them. This CDR3 region has 14 residues.

This chain uses TRBV18 with TRBJ2-7; D may be TRBD2 (5 bases). Germline V gene data show CDR1 as KGHSH and CDR2 as LQKENI. CDR3 length equals 14 residues. V lost 3 bases, J lost 3 bases, and 12 bases lay in between. CDR3 in DNA: TGTGCCAGCTCACCGCGGTCGGAGGACTACGAGCAGTACTTC. This encodes CASSPRSEDYEQYF.

This clone was seen a few times. The V and J genes are TRBV28 and TRBJ2-3; D might be TRBD2 (6 bases). The CDR3 consists of 12 residues. Germline CDR1 and CDR2: MDHEN and SYDVKM. CDR3: CAESGSTDTQYF. Here the CDR3 DNA reads TGTGCGGAGAGCGGGAGCACAGATACGCAGTATTTT.

This clone was found once. The chain combines TRBV19 with TRBJ2-7; possibly TRBD1 for D (6 bases). The germline V gene encodes CDR1 LNHDA and CDR2 SQIVND (reference sequence). Deletions cut 4 bases from V and 2 bases from J, with 9 bases between. The length of the CDR3 is 13 residues. The CDR3 reads CASSTGQTYEQYF. For the CDR3, the DNA is TGTGCCAGTAGTACCGGACAGACCTACGAGCAGTACTTC.